The source of this TCR beta chain is a study of CD8 T cells in ankylosing spondylitis (dated by TCRdb to 2016 to 2017). General notes on the study: T cell receptor beta repertoires were profiled in healthy donors and ankylosing spondylitis patients so that disease-linked TCR variants could be found. In total, the full study cohort was made up of roughly 100 healthy donors and approximately 27 ankylosing spondylitis patients. Peripheral blood was sampled, and synovial fluid was additionally collected from ankylosing spondylitis patients. Overall study outcomes, separate from this receptor: Some TCR beta motif variants had previously been reported in synovial fluid and blood of reactive arthritis patients, which suggested common disease-initiation mechanisms. The disease-linked clones were reported as significantly enriched in matched synovial fluid samples from ankylosing spondylitis patients. In peripheral blood, the disease-linked clones were found at relatively low frequencies and had a CD8+ phenotype. Blood from ankylosing spondylitis patients appeared to be characterized by a TCR beta motif composed of eight highly homologous amino acid variants.

The instrument was an Illumina HiSeq 2500. Quantitative 5'-RACE with molecular barcodes was the method used to prepare the TCR beta libraries. The paper's processing steps were these. A new computational method based on a probabilistic model of VDJ rearrangement was used to identify disease-linked TCR variants. Using fastp at Q25 and MiXCR, TCRdb reprocessed the public reads and kept productive beta chains. Each CDR3 protein appears once, grouped with its most common genes and DNA. TCRdb's processing, not the authors' own work, is the source of the V and J calls. The sample has 150,000 to 200,000 distinct CDR3 sequences on record, 15% to 20% of them singletons. Of the sample, about 4.3% is held by the ten largest clones. Trimming accounts for 3 bases at V and 4 bases at J, while the number of junction bases matched to no gene is 11. CDR1 MDHEN and CDR2 SYDVKM were looked up in the germline V gene. Reading from cysteine to phenylalanine, the CDR3 counts 17 amino acids. Here the CDR3 DNA is all that survives: 51 bases in frame from base 1.

This clonotype has a count of ten or more. This receptor's antigen is unknown. Per-base quality was not reported, and no clone a single base away is much larger than it. The receptor's source is a male donor aged 5-29 years with ankylosing spondylitis or in good health (not recorded which). Donor details come from another sample of the same person, matched by shared clones. Specimen: blood, either unsorted or a sorted T cell fraction (not recorded which). In this chain, TRBV28 is recombined with TRBJ2-7, with 11 middle bases fitting TRBD2. This receptor has the CDR3 CASSFVLAGGPGYEQYF. The DNA sequence is TGTGCCAGCAGTTTTGTCCTAGCGGGGGGTCCCGGATACGAGCAGTACTTC.